This TCR beta chain was recovered during a study of T cell changes during pregnancy in multiple sclerosis. Some clones are missing from TCRdb's copy, which holds only in-frame ones; the method was immunoSEQ multiplex PCR. Among 70,000 or so clones listed, approximately 91% were seen once. This CDR3 spans 15 amino acids. Germline-derived CDR1 and CDR2 are SGHTA and FQGTGA. Trimming removed 4 bases at V and 5 bases at J, with 14 bases between. Sequenced material: peripheral blood, taken in the third trimester of pregnancy. This receptor was obtained from a female donor with multiple sclerosis, enrolled in a pregnancy study. J is TRBJ2-2 and V is TRBV7-3; D perhaps matches TRBD1 (6 bases). The CDR3 DNA follows: TGTGCCAGCAGCTCGGGATCAGGGGAGACCGGGGAGCTGTTTTTT. This codes for CASSSGSGETGELFF.